The clone carrying this T cell receptor beta chain occurred a few times. As yet, its antigen is unknown. One end of the junction fails to match germline, which may point to a read error. Regarding time point: persistent/refractory GD, antithyroid drugs over 5 years with positive TRAb. RNA from PBMCs was the source of the TCR library. The sample belongs to a study of regulatory T cells in long-lasting Graves disease. Findings of the study overall: There were preferences for TRBV28, TRBJ1-2 and TRBJ2-5 in persistent disease.

The authors built TCR beta libraries using iRepertoire HTBI primers and Arm-PCR of CDR3 regions. TCRdb used MiXCR to reprocess the multiplex PCR reads, holding one entry per CDR3 protein. The sample lists fewer than 550,000 distinct CDR3 sequences; 20% to 25% were seen once. In germline, CDR1 is SGHRS, CDR2 YFSETQ. CDR3 length: 12 amino acids. The source is a female donor with Graves disease. The specimen was peripheral blood mononuclear cells (PBMCs), collected when the disease was refractory, from a patient treated with antithyroid drugs. V and J are TRBV5-1 and TRBJ2-7; unclear D gene. CDR3 sequence reads: CASSFGSYEQCF. The CDR3 nucleotides read TGCGCCAGCAGTTTCGGCTCCTACGAGCAGTGCTTC.